A single TCR beta chain is shown here with its context. Antigen unknown. Constant-segment-primed 5'RACE gave TCR alpha and TCR beta cDNA libraries with sample barcodes and UMIs. TCRdb re-derived calls from the 5' RACE reads in MiXCR, one entry per CDR3 protein. The sample lists roughly 100,000 distinct CDR3 sequences, about 16% occurring once. The sample belongs to a study of T-cell memory formation after mild COVID-19. Losses at the gene ends were 5 bases for V and 4 bases for J; bases not matched to a gene: 12. There are 16 residues in the CDR3. CDR1 is SGHVS, CDR2 FNYEAQ, per germline. Study findings and constraints: The study found contracting CD4+ clones mainly in CM and EM and contracting CD8+ clones in EMRA.

The sequenced sample consisted of PBMCs or a T cell subset sorted from them (not recorded which). The rearrangement uses TRBV7-6 and TRBJ1-2, with TRBD1 matching 8 bases. This TCR derives from a man younger than 35 who had mild COVID-19 (a few samples of this study predate the infection). Cell type and time point are not known. The CDR3 coding sequence is TGTGCCAGCAGCCCGACTTACCAGGGGGCCGGCTATGGCTACACCTTC. Amino acid sequence: CASSPTYQGAGYGYTF.